A selection of T cell receptor beta chains follows, all from one sample in a study of T cell responses to AZD1222 COVID-19 vaccine. Generated by immunoSEQ multiplex PCR, the TCRdb table keeps only in-frame clones and is missing some. The table includes some 190,000 clones, roughly 94% detected once. Sequencing used peripheral blood, obtained 28 days after the second dose of the MenACWY control vaccine. The receptors derive from an adult who received the MenACWY meningococcal vaccine as a control. CDR3s include the opening cysteine and the closing phenylalanine or tryptophan. The D gene is left open where the match is weak. Clone size is stated in some rows and not others, as once, few, many or a class when expanded.

D: -
size: once
J: TRBJ1-1
V: TRBV18
DNA: TGTGCCAGCTCACCTAAGAGGATGAACACTGAAGCTTTCTTT
CDR3: CASSPKRMNTEAFF

D: TRBD1
size: -
J: TRBJ1-1
V: TRBV28
DNA: TGTGCCAGCAACAAACAGGGGACTGAAGCTTTCTTT
CDR3: CASNKQGTEAFF

D: -
size: once
J: TRBJ1-2
V: TRBV25-1
DNA: TGTGCCAGCAGTGAAAATGGGGGAGATGGCTACACCTTC
CDR3: CASSENGGDGYTF

D: -
size: -
J: TRBJ2-2
V: TRBV15
DNA: TGTGCCACCAGCAGAGATGCCAGGGGGGTCGGGTTAAACACCGGGGAGCTGTTTTTT
CDR3: CATSRDARGVGLNTGELFF

D: -
size: -
J: TRBJ1-6
V: TRBV30
DNA: TGTGCCTGGAGTGGGGAGACAGTAGCCCATAATTCACCCCTCCACTTT
CDR3: CAWSGETVAHNSPLHF

D: -
size: -
J: TRBJ1-6
V: TRBV5-6
DNA: TGTGCCAGCAGCTTGCTCGGGCAGGAGGACTATAATTCACCCCTCCACTTT
CDR3: CASSLLGQEDYNSPLHF

D: -
size: -
J: TRBJ2-5
V: TRBV6-5
DNA: TGTGCCAGCAGTTACTCGACCGGGGCGACCCAGTACTTC
CDR3: CASSYSTGATQYF

D: -
size: -
J: TRBJ2-3
V: TRBV7-6
DNA: TGTGCCAGCAGCCGCCGGACAGAACCTAGCACAGATACGCAGTATTTT
CDR3: CASSRRTEPSTDTQYF

D: -
size: -
J: TRBJ1-1
V: TRBV5-1
DNA: TGCGCCAGCAGCCTATTAGGGGTGGGAAACACTGAAGCTTTCTTT
CDR3: CASSLLGVGNTEAFF

D: -
size: -
J: TRBJ2-7
V: TRBV2
DNA: TGTGCCAGCAGTGAAAGACGGACCCAGCAGTACTTC
CDR3: CASSERRTQQYF

D: -
size: -
J: TRBJ1-4
V: TRBV9
DNA: TGTGCCAGCTCTCAGGGCCTGGCTAATGAAAAACTGTTTTTT
CDR3: CASSQGLANEKLFF

D: -
size: -
J: TRBJ2-3
V: TRBV7-6
DNA: TGTGCCAGCAGCTTAGTGTCAGATACGCAGTATTTT
CDR3: CASSLVSDTQYF

D: -
size: -
J: TRBJ1-1
V: TRBV7-2
DNA: TGTGCCAGCAGCTTAAAGTTTGTGGCAGGGGAAGCTTTCTTT
CDR3: CASSLKFVAGEAFF

D: TRBD2
size: once
J: TRBJ2-5
V: TRBV7-8
DNA: TGTGCCAGCAGCTTAGGGGGGGGACTAGCAGAGACCCAGTACTTC
CDR3: CASSLGGGLAETQYF

D: -
size: -
J: TRBJ2-7
V: TRBV15
DNA: TGTGCCACCAGCAGAGCTGGCAGCTCCTACGAGCAGTACTTC
CDR3: CATSRAGSSYEQYF

D: TRBD2
size: -
J: TRBJ2-5
V: TRBV2
DNA: TGTGCCAGCAGAGACAGGACTAGCAGAGAGACCCAGTACTTC
CDR3: CASRDRTSRETQYF

D: TRBD1
size: -
J: TRBJ1-5
V: TRBV19
DNA: TGTGCCAGTAGTATAGTGCTAGGGACAGGGGGCAGTGGCAATCAGCCCCAGCATTTT
CDR3: CASSIVLGTGGSGNQPQHF

D: -
size: -
J: TRBJ2-1
V: TRBV5-1
DNA: TGCGCCAGCAGCTTACAAACAGGCACCTACAATGAGCAGTTCTTC
CDR3: CASSLQTGTYNEQFF

D: TRBD1
size: -
J: TRBJ1-6
V: TRBV2
DNA: TGTGCCAGCAGGCCACAGGGGGATCGTTCACCCCTCCACTTT
CDR3: CASRPQGDRSPLHF

D: TRBD1
size: -
J: TRBJ1-6
V: TRBV3-1/TRBV3-2
DNA: TGTGCCAGCAGCCCCAGGGACAGGGGTAATTCACCCCTCCACTTT
CDR3: CASSPRDRGNSPLHF

D: -
size: -
J: TRBJ2-7
V: TRBV28
DNA: TGTGCCAGCAGGGGGACGGTGTCCTACGAGCAGTACTTC
CDR3: CASRGTVSYEQYF

D: -
size: once
J: TRBJ2-7
V: TRBV5-1
DNA: TGCGCCAGTGGAGCGGCCCCGAACAACGAGCAGTACTTC
CDR3: CASGAAPNNEQYF

D: -
size: -
J: TRBJ1-2
V: TRBV27
DNA: TGTGCCAGCAGTGGCGGGTATCATGGTGGGTCTGGCTACACCTTC
CDR3: CASSGGYHGGSGYTF

D: -
size: once
J: TRBJ1-2
V: TRBV19
DNA: TGTGCCAGTAAGCCAGCCCCTAACTATGGCTACACCTTC
CDR3: CASKPAPNYGYTF

D: TRBD1
size: -
J: TRBJ2-4
V: TRBV19
DNA: TGTGCCAGTAGTATGGGGACAGGGGGCTACATTCAGTACTTC
CDR3: CASSMGTGGYIQYF

D: -
size: -
J: TRBJ1-1
V: TRBV12-3/TRBV12-4
DNA: TGTGCCAGCAGTCGGGATAACACTGAAGCTTTCTTT
CDR3: CASSRDNTEAFF

D: TRBD1
size: -
J: TRBJ1-6
V: TRBV9
DNA: TGTGCCAGCAGCGCTCAGACAGGGCTTAATTCACCCCTCCACTTT
CDR3: CASSAQTGLNSPLHF

D: TRBD2
size: -
J: TRBJ2-3
V: TRBV19
DNA: TGTGCCAGTAGTTTCACTAGCGGGGGAGATACGCAGTATTTT
CDR3: CASSFTSGGDTQYF

D: -
size: -
J: TRBJ1-1
V: TRBV7-9
DNA: TGTGCCAGCAGCCCCCCCAGGGTGAACACTGAAGCTTTCTTT
CDR3: CASSPPRVNTEAFF

D: -
size: -
J: TRBJ2-3
V: TRBV10-3
DNA: TGTGCCATCAGTGAGTCCTCTAGCGGCACAGATACGCAGTATTTT
CDR3: CAISESSSGTDTQYF

D: -
size: -
J: TRBJ2-3
V: TRBV21-1
DNA: TGTGCCAGCAGCAAAGTGATAGCGGGGGGCACAGATACGCAGTATTTT
CDR3: CASSKVIAGGTDTQYF

D: -
size: -
J: TRBJ2-7
V: TRBV5-1
DNA: TGCGCCAGCAGCTTGGGCCCCCCTCAGAGGGACTACGAGCAGTACTTC
CDR3: CASSLGPPQRDYEQYF

D: TRBD2
size: -
J: TRBJ2-7
V: TRBV11-2
DNA: TGTGCCAGCAGCGGACTAGCGGAGCGCTACGAGCAGTACTTC
CDR3: CASSGLAERYEQYF

D: TRBD1
size: -
J: TRBJ1-5
V: TRBV19
DNA: TGTGCCAGTAGTGACGGACAGGGTTGGAGCAATCAGCCCCAGCATTTT
CDR3: CASSDGQGWSNQPQHF

D: -
size: -
J: TRBJ2-2
V: TRBV11-2
DNA: TGTGCCAGCAGCTTCAATCCGGGACAAACGAACACCGGGGAGCTGTTTTTT
CDR3: CASSFNPGQTNTGELFF

D: TRBD1
size: -
J: TRBJ2-2
V: TRBV7-9
DNA: TGTGCCAGCAGCCAACAGGGGCCCGGGGAGCTGTTTTTT
CDR3: CASSQQGPGELFF

D: -
size: once
J: TRBJ2-3
V: TRBV18
DNA: TGTGCCAGCTCACCCGGGCGCCCCGTTGACACAGATACGCAGTATTTT
CDR3: CASSPGRPVDTDTQYF

D: -
size: -
J: TRBJ2-7
V: TRBV19
DNA: TGTGCCAGTAGTCCTGAGGTCGGGATCCCCTACGAGCAGTACTTC
CDR3: CASSPEVGIPYEQYF

D: TRBD2
size: few
J: TRBJ2-7
V: TRBV9
DNA: TGTGCCAGCAGCTCGAGCGGGGGCACCTACGAGCAGTACTTC
CDR3: CASSSSGGTYEQYF

D: -
size: -
J: TRBJ2-2
V: TRBV7-3
DNA: TGTGCCAGCAGCCCGAACAGGGATACCGGGGAGCTGTTTTTT
CDR3: CASSPNRDTGELFF

D: -
size: -
J: TRBJ2-1
V: TRBV20-1
DNA: TGCAGTGCTAGTGACATCGGCTTTGAGCAGTTCTTC
CDR3: CSASDIGFEQFF

D: -
size: -
J: TRBJ2-3
V: TRBV24-1
DNA: TGTGCCACCAGTGATATCCGTGGCTCTACAGATACGCAGTATTTT
CDR3: CATSDIRGSTDTQYF

D: TRBD2
size: -
J: TRBJ2-7
V: TRBV19
DNA: TGTGCCAGTACTACCGGGACTAGCGGGCGTTACGAGCAGTACTTC
CDR3: CASTTGTSGRYEQYF

D: TRBD2
size: -
J: TRBJ2-7
V: TRBV20-1
DNA: TGCAGTGCTAGTGTGCGGGGGGTTGGGTACGAGCAGTACTTC
CDR3: CSASVRGVGYEQYF